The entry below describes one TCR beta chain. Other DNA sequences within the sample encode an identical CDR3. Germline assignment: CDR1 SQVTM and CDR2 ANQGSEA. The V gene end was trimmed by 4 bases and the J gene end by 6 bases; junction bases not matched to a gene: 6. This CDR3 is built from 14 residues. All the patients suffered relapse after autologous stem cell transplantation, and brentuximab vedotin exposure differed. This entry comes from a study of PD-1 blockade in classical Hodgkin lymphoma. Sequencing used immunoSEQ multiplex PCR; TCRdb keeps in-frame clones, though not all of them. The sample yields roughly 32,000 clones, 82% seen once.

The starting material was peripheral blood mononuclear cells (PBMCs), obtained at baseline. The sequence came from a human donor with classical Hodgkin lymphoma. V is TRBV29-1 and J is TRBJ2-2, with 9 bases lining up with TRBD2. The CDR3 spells CSVGRGGASGELFF. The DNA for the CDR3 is TGCAGCGTTGGGCGCGGGGGGGCTTCCGGGGAGCTGTTTTTT.